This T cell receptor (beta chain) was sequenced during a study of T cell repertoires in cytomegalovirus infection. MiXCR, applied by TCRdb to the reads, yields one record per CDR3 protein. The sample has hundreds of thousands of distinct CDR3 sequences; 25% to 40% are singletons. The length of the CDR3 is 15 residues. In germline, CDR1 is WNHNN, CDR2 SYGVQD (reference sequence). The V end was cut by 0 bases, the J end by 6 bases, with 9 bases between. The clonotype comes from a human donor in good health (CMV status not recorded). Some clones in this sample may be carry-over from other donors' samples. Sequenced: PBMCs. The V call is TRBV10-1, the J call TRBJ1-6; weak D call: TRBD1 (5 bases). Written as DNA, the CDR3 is TGCGCCAGCAGTGAGTCTGGGGGTCCTAATTCACCCCTCCACTTT. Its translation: CASSESGGPNSPLHF.